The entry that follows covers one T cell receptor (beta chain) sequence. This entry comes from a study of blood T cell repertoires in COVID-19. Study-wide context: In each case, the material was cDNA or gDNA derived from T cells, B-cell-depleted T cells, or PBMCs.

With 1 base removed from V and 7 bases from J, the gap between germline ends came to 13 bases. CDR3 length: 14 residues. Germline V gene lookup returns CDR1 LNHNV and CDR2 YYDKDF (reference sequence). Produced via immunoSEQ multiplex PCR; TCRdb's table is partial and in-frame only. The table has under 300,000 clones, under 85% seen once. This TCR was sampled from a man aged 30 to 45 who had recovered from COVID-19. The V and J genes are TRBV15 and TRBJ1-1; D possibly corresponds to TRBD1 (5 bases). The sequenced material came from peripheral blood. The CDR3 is CATSRGFDRDEAFF. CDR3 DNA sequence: TGTGCCACCAGCAGAGGTTTTGACAGAGATGAAGCTTTCTTT.